This T cell receptor (beta chain) was recovered during a study of blood T cells in healthy people across ages. Whole-study findings and limits: Unsorted PBMCs prevented conclusive naive versus antigen-experienced comparison. Researchers deemed the diversity estimates from one million T cells underestimates.

Researchers collected 9 to 10 milliliters of peripheral blood from every single donor. A second about 7 to 11 cycle PCR used barcoded and J-beta primers. Each cDNA molecule received a tag from a template-switch adaptor that had 12 random nucleotides. One entry per CDR3 protein results from TCRdb running MiXCR on the 5' RACE reads. The table records hundreds of thousands of distinct CDR3 sequences, around 50% of them present only once. As to this clonotype: Its antigen is as yet unknown.

The receptor was isolated from a man aged 35 to 55 in good health. Sequencing was done on a sample of blood.

This CDR3 is CASKRGGTAAYEQYF. The CDR3 bases are TGTGCCAGCAAGCGGGGGGGGACAGCCGCCTACGAGCAGTACTTC. This sequence joins TRBV2 and TRBJ2-4; the match to TRBD2 covers 10 bases. The end of the DNA is better explained by TRBJ2-7, so the J call may be wrong. In germline, CDR1 is SNHLY, CDR2 FYNNEI. The CDR3 consists of 15 residues.